Here is one TCR beta chain with its context. The data were obtained in a study of memory CD4+ T cells and cytomegalovirus serostatus. The CDR3 totals 13 residues. Germline trimming cut 2 bases from V and 7 bases from J; bases unmatched to any gene: 4. Germline CDR1 SGHAT, CDR2 FQNNGV. The sort gate was single viable CD3+CD4+CD8-CD45RO+ cells for memory CD4+ T cells. The data were produced by immunoSEQ multiplex PCR, yet TCRdb's version contains in-frame clones alone and is incomplete. The sample carries roughly 60,000 clones, roughly three quarters recorded once. The rearrangement uses TRBV11-2 and TRBJ2-7; 8 bases fit TRBD1. This clonotype originated in an adult in good health and CMV-seronegative. Material: memory CD4+ T cells from blood. CDR3 nucleotides: TGTGCCAGCAGCTTATTCACAGGGGGAGAGCAGTACTTC. Protein product: CASSLFTGGEQYF.